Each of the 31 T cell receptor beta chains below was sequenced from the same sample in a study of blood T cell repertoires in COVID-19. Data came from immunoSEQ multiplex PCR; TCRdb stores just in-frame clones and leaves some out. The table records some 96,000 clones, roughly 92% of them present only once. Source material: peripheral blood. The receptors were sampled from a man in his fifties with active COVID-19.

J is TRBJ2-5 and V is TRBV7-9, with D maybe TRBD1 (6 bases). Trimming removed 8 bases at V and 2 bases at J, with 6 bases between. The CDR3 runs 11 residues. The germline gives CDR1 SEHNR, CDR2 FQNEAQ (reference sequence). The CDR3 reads CASGQQETQYF. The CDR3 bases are TGTGCCAGCGGACAGCAAGAGACCCAGTACTTC.

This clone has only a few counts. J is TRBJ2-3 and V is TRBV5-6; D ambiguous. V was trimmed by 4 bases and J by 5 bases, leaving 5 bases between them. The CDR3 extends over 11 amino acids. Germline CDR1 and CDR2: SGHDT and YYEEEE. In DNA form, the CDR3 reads TGTGCCAGCAGCCAGGAAGATACGCAGTATTTT. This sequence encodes CASSQEDTQYF. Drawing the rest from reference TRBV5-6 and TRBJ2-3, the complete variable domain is DAGVTQSPTHLIKTRGQQVTLRCSPKSGHDTVSWYQQALGQGPQFIFQYYEEEERQRGNFPDRFSGHQFPNYSSELNVNALLLGDSALYLCASSQEDTQYFGPGTRLTVL.

The CDR3 protein is CASSLAGETQYF. DNA of the CDR3: TGTGCCAGCTCACTAGCGGGGGAGACCCAGTACTTC. This sequence joins TRBV18 and TRBJ2-5; 8 bases line up with TRBD2. CDR1 is KGHSH and CDR2 is LQKENI in the germline V gene. V lost 4 bases to trimming and J lost 5 bases; unmatched junction nucleotides: 0. This CDR3 is 12 amino acids long.

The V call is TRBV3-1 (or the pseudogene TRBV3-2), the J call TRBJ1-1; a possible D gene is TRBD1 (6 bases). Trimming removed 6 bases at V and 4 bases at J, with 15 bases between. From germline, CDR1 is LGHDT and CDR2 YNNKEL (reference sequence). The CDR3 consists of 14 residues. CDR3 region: CASRGTGLGTEAFF. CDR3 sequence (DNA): TGTGCCAGCAGGGGAACAGGGCTCGGCACTGAAGCTTTCTTT.

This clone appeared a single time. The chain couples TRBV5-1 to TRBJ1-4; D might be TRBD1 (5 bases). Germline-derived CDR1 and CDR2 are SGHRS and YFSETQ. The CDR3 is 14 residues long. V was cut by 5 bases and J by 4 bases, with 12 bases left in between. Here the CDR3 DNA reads TGCGCCAGCAGAACAGGAGATCTTAATGAAAAACTGTTTTTT. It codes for CASRTGDLNEKLFF. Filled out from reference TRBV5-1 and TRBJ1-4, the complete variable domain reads KAGVTQTPRYLIKTRGQQVTLSCSPISGHRSVSWYQQTPGQGLQFLFEYFSETQRNKGNFPGRFSGRQFSNSRSEMNVSTLELGDSALYLCASRTGDLNEKLFFGSGTQLSVL.

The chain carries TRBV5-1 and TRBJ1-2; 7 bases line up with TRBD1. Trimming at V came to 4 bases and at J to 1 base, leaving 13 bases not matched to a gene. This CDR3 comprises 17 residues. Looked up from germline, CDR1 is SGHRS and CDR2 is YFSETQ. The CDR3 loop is CASSRTGDPIHNYGYTF. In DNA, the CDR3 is TGCGCCAGCAGCCGCACAGGGGATCCTATTCATAACTATGGCTACACCTTC.

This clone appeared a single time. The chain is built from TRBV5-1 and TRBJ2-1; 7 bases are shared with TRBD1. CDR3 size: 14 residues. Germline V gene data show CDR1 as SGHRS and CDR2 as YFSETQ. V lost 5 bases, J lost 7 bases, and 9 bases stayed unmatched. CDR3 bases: TGCGCCAGCAGATACGGACAGGCTGGGAATGAGCAGTTCTTC. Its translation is CASRYGQAGNEQFF.

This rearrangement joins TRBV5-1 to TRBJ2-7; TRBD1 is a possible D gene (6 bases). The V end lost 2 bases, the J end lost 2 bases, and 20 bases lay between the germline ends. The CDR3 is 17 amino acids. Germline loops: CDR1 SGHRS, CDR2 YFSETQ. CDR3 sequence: CASSFNREGLTPYEQYF. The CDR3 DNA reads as TGCGCCAGCAGCTTTAACAGGGAAGGCCTGACCCCCTACGAGCAGTACTTC.

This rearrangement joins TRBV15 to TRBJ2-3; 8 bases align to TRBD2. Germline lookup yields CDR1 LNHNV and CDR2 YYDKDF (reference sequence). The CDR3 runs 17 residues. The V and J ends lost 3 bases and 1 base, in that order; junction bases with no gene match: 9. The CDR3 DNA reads TGTGCCACCAGCAGCGTACTACGGGGGGGCGGCACAGATACGCAGTATTTT. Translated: CATSSVLRGGGTDTQYF. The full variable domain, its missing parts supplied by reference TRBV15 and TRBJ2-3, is DAMVIQNPRYQVTQFGKPVTLSCSQTLNHNVMYWYQQKSSQAPKLLFHYYDKDFNNEADTPDNFQSRRPNTSFCFLDIRSPGLGDTAMYLCATSSVLRGGGTDTQYFGPGTRLTVL.

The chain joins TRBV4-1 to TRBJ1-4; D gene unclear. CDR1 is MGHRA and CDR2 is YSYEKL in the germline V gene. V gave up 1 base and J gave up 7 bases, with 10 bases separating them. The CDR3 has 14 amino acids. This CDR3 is CASSQVSSSEKLFF. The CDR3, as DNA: TGCGCCAGCAGCCAAGTCTCCTCGAGTGAAAAACTGTTTTTT.

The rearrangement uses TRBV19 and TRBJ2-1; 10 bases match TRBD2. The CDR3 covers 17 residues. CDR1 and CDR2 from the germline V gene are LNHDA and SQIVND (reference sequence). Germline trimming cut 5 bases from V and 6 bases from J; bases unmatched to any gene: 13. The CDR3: CASSGSPLAGVPNEQFF. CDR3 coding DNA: TGTGCCAGTAGTGGATCGCCTCTAGCGGGAGTCCCCAATGAGCAGTTCTTC.

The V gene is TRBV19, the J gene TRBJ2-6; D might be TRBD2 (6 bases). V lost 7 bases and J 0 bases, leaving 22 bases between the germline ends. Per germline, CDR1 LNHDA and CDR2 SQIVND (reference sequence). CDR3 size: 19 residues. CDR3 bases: TGTGCCAGTACTCAATTGGGGGGACCAATAACCTCTGGGGCCAACGTCCTGACTTTC. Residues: CASTQLGGPITSGANVLTF.

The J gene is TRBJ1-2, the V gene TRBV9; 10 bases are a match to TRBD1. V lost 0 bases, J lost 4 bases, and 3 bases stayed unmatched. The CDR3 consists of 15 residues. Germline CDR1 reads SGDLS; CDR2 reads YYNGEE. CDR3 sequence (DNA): TGTGCCAGCAGCGTAGATGGGACAGGGGCCTATGGCTACACCTTC. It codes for CASSVDGTGAYGYTF.

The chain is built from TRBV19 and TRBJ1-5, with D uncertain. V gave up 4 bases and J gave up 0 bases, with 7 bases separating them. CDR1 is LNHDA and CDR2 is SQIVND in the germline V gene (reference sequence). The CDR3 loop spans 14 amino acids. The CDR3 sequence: CASSKYNSNQPQHF. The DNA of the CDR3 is TGTGCCAGTAGTAAATACAATAGCAATCAGCCCCAGCATTTT.

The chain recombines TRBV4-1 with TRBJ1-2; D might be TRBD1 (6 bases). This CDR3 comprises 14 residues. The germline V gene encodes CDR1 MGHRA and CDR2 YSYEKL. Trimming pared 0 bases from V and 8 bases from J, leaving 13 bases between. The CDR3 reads CASSQDGGGWGYTF. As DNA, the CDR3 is TGCGCCAGCAGCCAAGATGGGGGGGGCTGGGGCTACACCTTC.

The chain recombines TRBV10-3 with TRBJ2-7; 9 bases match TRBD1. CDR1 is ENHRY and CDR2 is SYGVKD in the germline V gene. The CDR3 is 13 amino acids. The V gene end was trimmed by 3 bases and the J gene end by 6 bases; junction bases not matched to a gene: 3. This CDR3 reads CAISDSDRGEQYV. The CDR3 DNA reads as TGTGCCATCAGTGATTCGGACAGGGGCGAGCAGTACGTC.

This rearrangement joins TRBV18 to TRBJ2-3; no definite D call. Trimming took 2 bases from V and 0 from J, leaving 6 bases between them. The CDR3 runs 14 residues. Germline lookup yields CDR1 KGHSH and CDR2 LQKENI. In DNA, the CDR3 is TGTGCCAGCTCACCATCCCCAAGCACAGATACGCAGTATTTT. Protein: CASSPSPSTDTQYF.

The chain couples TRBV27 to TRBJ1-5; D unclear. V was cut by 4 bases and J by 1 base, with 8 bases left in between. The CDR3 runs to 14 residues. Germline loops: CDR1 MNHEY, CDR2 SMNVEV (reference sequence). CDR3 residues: CASSSRGSNQPQHF. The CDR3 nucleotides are TGTGCCAGCAGTTCCCGCGGGAGCAATCAGCCCCAGCATTTT.

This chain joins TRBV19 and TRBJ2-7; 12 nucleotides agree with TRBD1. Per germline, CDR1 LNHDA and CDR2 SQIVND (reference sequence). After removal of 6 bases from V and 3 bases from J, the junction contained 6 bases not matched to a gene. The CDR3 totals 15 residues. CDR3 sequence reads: CASSLGTGGSYEQYF. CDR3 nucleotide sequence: TGTGCCAGTAGCCTCGGGACAGGGGGCAGCTACGAGCAGTACTTC.

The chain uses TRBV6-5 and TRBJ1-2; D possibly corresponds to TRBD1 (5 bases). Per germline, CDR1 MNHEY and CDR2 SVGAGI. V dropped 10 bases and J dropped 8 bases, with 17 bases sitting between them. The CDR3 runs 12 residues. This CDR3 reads CAIKMGQGGYTF. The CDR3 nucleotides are TGTGCCATTAAGATGGGGCAAGGGGGCTACACCTTC.

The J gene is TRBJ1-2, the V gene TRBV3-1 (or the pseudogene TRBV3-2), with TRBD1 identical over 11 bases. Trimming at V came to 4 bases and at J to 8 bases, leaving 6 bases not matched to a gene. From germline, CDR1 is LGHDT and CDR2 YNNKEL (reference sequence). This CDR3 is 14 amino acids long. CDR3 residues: CASSRGQGAGGYTF. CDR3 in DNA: TGTGCCAGCAGCCGCGGACAGGGGGCGGGAGGCTACACCTTC.

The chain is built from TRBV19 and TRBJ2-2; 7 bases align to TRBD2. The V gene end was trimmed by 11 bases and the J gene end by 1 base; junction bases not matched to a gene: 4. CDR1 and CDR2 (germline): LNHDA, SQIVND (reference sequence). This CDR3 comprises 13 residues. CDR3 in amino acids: CASQRGNTGELFF. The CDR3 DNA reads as TGTGCCTCCCAGCGGGGGAACACCGGGGAGCTGTTTTTT.

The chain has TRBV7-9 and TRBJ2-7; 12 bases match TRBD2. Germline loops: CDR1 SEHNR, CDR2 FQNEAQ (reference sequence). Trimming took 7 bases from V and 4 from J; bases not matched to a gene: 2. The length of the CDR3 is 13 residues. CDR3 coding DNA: TGTGCCAGCACTCTAGCGGGAGGGTACGAGCAGTACGTC. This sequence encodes CASTLAGGYEQYV.

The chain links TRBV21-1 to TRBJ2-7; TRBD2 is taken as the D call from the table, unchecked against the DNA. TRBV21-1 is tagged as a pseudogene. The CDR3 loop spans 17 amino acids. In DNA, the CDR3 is TGTGCCAGCAGCAAAGGGCAGGGACTACCTCCCCTCTACGAGCAGTACGTC. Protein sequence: CASSKGQGLPPLYEQYV.

The CDR3 reads CASNLFNEKLFF. The CDR3 DNA reads as TGTGCCAGCAATCTGTTTAATGAAAAACTGTTTTTT. The chain carries TRBV2 and TRBJ1-4, with unresolved D. CDR3 length: 12 amino acids. Germline V gene sequence: CDR1 SNHLY, CDR2 FYNNEI. Trimming removed 7 bases at V and 4 bases at J, with 7 bases between.

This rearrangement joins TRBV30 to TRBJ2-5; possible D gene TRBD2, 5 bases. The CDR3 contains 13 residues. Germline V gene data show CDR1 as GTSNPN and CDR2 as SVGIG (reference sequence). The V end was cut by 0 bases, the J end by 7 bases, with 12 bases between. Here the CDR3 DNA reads TGTGCCTGGAGTGTAGGCCCCGAGGGGACCCAGTACTTC. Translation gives CAWSVGPEGTQYF.

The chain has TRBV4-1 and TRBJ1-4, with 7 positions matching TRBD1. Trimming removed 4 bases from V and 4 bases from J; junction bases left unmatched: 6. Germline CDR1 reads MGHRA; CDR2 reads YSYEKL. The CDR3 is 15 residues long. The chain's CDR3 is CASSRRDSNNEKLFF. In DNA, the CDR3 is TGCGCCAGCAGCCGGAGGGACAGTAATAATGAAAAACTGTTTTTT.

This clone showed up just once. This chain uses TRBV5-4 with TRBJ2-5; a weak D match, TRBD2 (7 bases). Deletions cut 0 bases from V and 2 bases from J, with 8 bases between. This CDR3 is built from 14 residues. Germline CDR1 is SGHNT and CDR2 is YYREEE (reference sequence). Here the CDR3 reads CASSLEGGQETQYF. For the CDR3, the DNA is TGTGCCAGCAGCTTGGAGGGGGGGCAAGAGACCCAGTACTTC.

This CDR3 reads CASRLSGTGVPGELFF. In DNA, the CDR3 is TGTGCCAGCAGACTTAGTGGGACAGGGGTGCCCGGGGAGCTGTTTTTT. The chain is built from TRBV7-8 and TRBJ2-2; 10 positions agree with TRBD1. Per germline, CDR1 SGHVS and CDR2 FQNEAQ. The CDR3 sequence is 16 residues long. V lost 6 bases and J lost 6; bases outside the gene matches: 10.

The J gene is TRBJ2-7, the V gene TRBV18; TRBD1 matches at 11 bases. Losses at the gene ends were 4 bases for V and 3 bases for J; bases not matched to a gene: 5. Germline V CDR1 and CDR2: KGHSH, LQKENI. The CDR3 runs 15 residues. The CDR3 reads CASSLPGQGDYEQYF. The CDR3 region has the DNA TGTGCCAGCTCACTGCCGGGACAGGGGGACTACGAGCAGTACTTC. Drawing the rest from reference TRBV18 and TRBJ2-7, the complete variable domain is NAGVMQNPRHLVRRRGQEARLRCSPMKGHSHVYWYRQLPEEGLKFMVYLQKENIIDESGMPKERFSAEFPKEGPSILRIQQVVRGDSAAYFCASSLPGQGDYEQYFGPGTRLTVT.

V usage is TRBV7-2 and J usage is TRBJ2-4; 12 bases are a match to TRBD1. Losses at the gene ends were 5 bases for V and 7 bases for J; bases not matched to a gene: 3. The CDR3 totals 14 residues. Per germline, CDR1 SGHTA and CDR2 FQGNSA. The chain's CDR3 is CASSRDRGRNIQYF. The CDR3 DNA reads TGTGCCAGCAGCCGGGACAGGGGGCGGAACATTCAGTACTTC.